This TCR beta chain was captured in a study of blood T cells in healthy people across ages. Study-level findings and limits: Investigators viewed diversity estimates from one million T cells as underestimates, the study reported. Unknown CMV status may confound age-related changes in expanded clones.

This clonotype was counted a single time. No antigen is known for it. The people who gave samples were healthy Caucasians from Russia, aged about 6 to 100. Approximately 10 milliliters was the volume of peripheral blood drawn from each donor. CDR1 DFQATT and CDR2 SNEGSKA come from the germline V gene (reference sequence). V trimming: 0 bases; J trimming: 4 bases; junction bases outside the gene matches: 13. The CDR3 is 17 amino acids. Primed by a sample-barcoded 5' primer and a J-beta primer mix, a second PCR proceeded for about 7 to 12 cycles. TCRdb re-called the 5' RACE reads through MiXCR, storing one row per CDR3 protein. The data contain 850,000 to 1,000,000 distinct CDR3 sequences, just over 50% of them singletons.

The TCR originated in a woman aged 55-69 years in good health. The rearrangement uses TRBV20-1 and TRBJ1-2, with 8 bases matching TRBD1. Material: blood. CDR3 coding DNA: TGCAGTGCTAGAGATTTTGCGGGACAGGAAAACTCCTATGGCTACACCTTC. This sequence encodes CSARDFAGQENSYGYTF.